These 32 T cell receptor beta chains came from one sample sequenced in a study of blood T cell repertoires in COVID-19. Produced via immunoSEQ multiplex PCR; TCRdb's table is partial and in-frame only. This table holds 300,000 or so clones, over 70% found once. Material: peripheral blood. The receptors shown here come from a woman aged 40 to 49 who had recovered from COVID-19.

The chain has TRBV5-1 and TRBJ1-2; a possible D gene is TRBD1 (5 bases). The CDR3 consists of 15 residues. Germline V gene lookup returns CDR1 SGHRS and CDR2 YFSETQ. V lost 2 bases and J 3 bases, leaving 14 bases between the germline ends. The CDR3 bases are TGCGCCAGCAGCTTCGACCCGGACAAGGACTATGGCTACACCTTC. Protein: CASSFDPDKDYGYTF.

This clone came up once. The chain combines TRBV10-2 with TRBJ2-5; maybe TRBD1 (6 bases). CDR3 length: 11 residues. Trimming shortened V by 8 bases and J by 2 bases, and 6 bases separated the two germline ends. Germline CDR1 is WSHSY and CDR2 is SAAADI. The CDR3, as DNA: TGCGCCAGCGGGACACAAGAGACCCAGTACTTC. It is translated as CASGTQETQYF.

This chain uses TRBV30 with TRBJ2-7, with D possibly being TRBD2 (5 bases). Germline assignment: CDR1 GTSNPN and CDR2 SVGIG (reference sequence). Trimming left V 4 bases short and J 4 bases short, with 8 bases between. The CDR3 has 11 residues. Written as DNA, the CDR3 is TGTGCCTGGACCCGGGGTTACGAGCAGTACTTC. Amino acid sequence: CAWTRGYEQYF.

This sequence joins TRBV5-4 and TRBJ1-2; 9 nucleotides align to TRBD1. The trim removed 0 bases at V and 5 bases at J, leaving 2 bases unmatched. Germline CDR1 SGHNT, CDR2 YYREEE (reference sequence). This CDR3 has 14 amino acids. The CDR3 loop reads CASSLAGTGYGYTF. CDR3 nucleotide sequence: TGTGCCAGCAGCTTGGCCGGGACAGGGTATGGCTACACCTTC.

J is TRBJ2-7 and V is TRBV10-3; a weak D match, TRBD1 (7 bases). CDR1 is ENHRY, CDR2 SYGVKD, per germline. The CDR3 consists of 17 residues. With 0 bases removed from V and 3 bases from J, the gap between germline ends came to 18 bases. The CDR3 region has the DNA TGTGCCATCAGTGAGTCTTATACCGGCCAGGGGGGCTACGAGCAGTACTTC. Its protein is CAISESYTGQGGYEQYF.

The chain combines TRBV6-5 with TRBJ2-3, with D maybe TRBD2 (6 bases). This CDR3 has 14 residues. Germline CDR1 MNHEY, CDR2 SVGAGI. Trimming pared 4 bases from V and 0 bases from J, leaving 8 bases between. The CDR3 coding sequence is TGTGCCAGCAGTTGGCTAGCGAGCACAGATACGCAGTATTTT. Its protein product is CASSWLASTDTQYF.

The rearrangement uses TRBV7-6 and TRBJ1-5; D is unclear. Germline assignment: CDR1 SGHVS and CDR2 FNYEAQ. The CDR3 totals 17 residues. V gave up 1 base and J gave up 0 bases, with 13 bases separating them. The CDR3 bases are TGTGCCAGCAGCTTAGTTGACGGCGGGGATAGCAATCAGCCCCAGCATTTT. It yields the protein CASSLVDGGDSNQPQHF.

The CDR3 DNA follows: TGTGCCACACAATTCAGCTCTGGAAACACCATATATTTT. Protein: CATQFSSGNTIYF. The V gene is TRBV6-5, the J gene TRBJ1-3; no clear D. V was clipped by 10 bases and J by 0 bases, with 10 bases between them. Germline assignment: CDR1 MNHEY and CDR2 SVGAGI. CDR3 length equals 13 residues.

V and J are TRBV4-3 and TRBJ1-1, with 8 bases aligning to TRBD1. After removal of 2 bases from V and 6 bases from J, the junction contained 11 bases not matched to a gene. Germline V CDR1 and CDR2: LGHNA, YSLEER. This CDR3 is 16 amino acids long. The CDR3 DNA reads TGCGCCAGCAGCCAAATCCCCGCGACAGGGGATGCTGAAGCTTTCTTT. This codes for CASSQIPATGDAEAFF.

In its sample, this clone was seen once. The CDR3 sequence is CASSPLSGGSYEQYF. Here the CDR3 DNA reads TGTGCCAGCAGCCCCCTCTCAGGGGGCTCCTACGAGCAGTACTTC. This chain uses TRBV5-6 with TRBJ2-7; the match to TRBD1 covers 7 bases. V was clipped by 4 bases and J by 0 bases; unmatched bases: 7. The CDR3 consists of 15 residues. Germline CDR1 SGHDT, CDR2 YYEEEE.

The chain joins TRBV7-6 to TRBJ2-5, with D perhaps matching TRBD2 (6 bases). The germline V and J ends were trimmed by 5 bases and 5 bases, with 18 bases remaining between them. Per the germline V gene, CDR1 is SGHVS and CDR2 is FNYEAQ. This CDR3 has 15 amino acids. CDR3 residues: CASSTRQAGGETQYF. CDR3 in DNA: TGTGCCAGCAGCACCCGCCAGGCTGGGGGGGAGACCCAGTACTTC.

V is TRBV19 and J is TRBJ2-3; TRBD1 matches at 9 bases. CDR3 size: 15 residues. CDR1 is LNHDA, CDR2 SQIVND, per germline (reference sequence). J lost 0 bases, V lost 4 bases, and 2 bases had no gene match. The CDR3 region has the DNA TGTGCCAGTAGTAGGACAGGGGAGAGCACAGATACGCAGTATTTT. Encoded protein: CASSRTGESTDTQYF.

This chain connects TRBV5-1 to TRBJ2-7; D possibly corresponds to TRBD1 (7 bases). The V end was cut by 4 bases, the J end by 0 bases, with 20 bases between. Looked up from germline, CDR1 is SGHRS and CDR2 is YFSETQ. The CDR3 is 17 residues long. CDR3 residues: CASSPGAGQVASYEQYF. The CDR3 bases are TGCGCCAGCAGCCCGGGAGCCGGACAGGTCGCCTCCTACGAGCAGTACTTC. Full variable domain (missing parts from reference TRBV5-1 and TRBJ2-7): KAGVTQTPRYLIKTRGQQVTLSCSPISGHRSVSWYQQTPGQGLQFLFEYFSETQRNKGNFPGRFSGRQFSNSRSEMNVSTLELGDSALYLCASSPGAGQVASYEQYFGPGTRLTVT.

The J gene is TRBJ2-7, the V gene TRBV9; possible D gene TRBD1, 5 bases. This CDR3 is 13 amino acids long. The germline CDR1 and CDR2 sequences are SGDLS and YYNGEE. V was trimmed by 0 bases and J by 4 bases, leaving 8 bases between them. Here the CDR3 DNA reads TGTGCCAGCAGCGTAGGGGGCTGGTACGAGCAGTACTTC. Residues: CASSVGGWYEQYF.

V is TRBV21-1 and J is TRBJ1-5; the table's D call, TRBD1, was not checked against the DNA. TRBV21-1 is annotated as a pseudogene. This CDR3 has 16 residues. The CDR3 nucleotides read TGTGCCAGCAGCAAAGCGCTTTCGACAGGCAATCAGCCCCAGCATTTT. Translation: CASSKALSTGNQPQHF.

J is TRBJ2-3 and V is TRBV5-1, with 12 bases lining up with TRBD2. The germline CDR1 and CDR2 sequences are SGHRS and YFSETQ. This CDR3 is 19 amino acids long. V dropped 2 bases and J dropped 2; count of bases not matched to a gene: 12. This chain's CDR3 is CASSLNLGLAGLHTDTQYF. CDR3 nucleotides: TGCGCCAGCAGCTTAAACCTTGGACTAGCGGGGCTCCACACAGATACGCAGTATTTT.

In its sample, this clone was seen a few times. This chain connects TRBV6-5 to TRBJ2-7; 9 positions match TRBD1. Looked up from germline, CDR1 is MNHEY and CDR2 is SVGAGI. The CDR3 has 15 residues. J was trimmed by 5 bases and V by 10 bases; bases with no gene match: 15. In nucleotides, the CDR3 is TGTGCCACTACAAGAGGGACAGGGTGGCGGAACGAGCAGTACTTC. Translation: CATTRGTGWRNEQYF.

The chain uses TRBV30 and TRBJ2-1; no firm D call. The V gene lost 8 bases and the J gene lost 4 bases, with 6 bases spanning the gap. In germline, CDR1 is GTSNPN, CDR2 SVGIG (reference sequence). This CDR3 has 10 amino acids. CDR3 sequence: CAGHYNEQFF. For the CDR3, the DNA is TGTGCCGGCCATTACAATGAGCAGTTCTTC. The full variable domain, rest sourced from reference TRBV30 and TRBJ2-1, is SQTIHQWPATLVQPVGSPLSLECTVEGTSNPNLYWYRQAAGRGLQLLFYSVGIGQISSEVPQNLSASRPQDRQFILSSKKLLLSDSGFYLCAGHYNEQFFGPGTRLTVL.

The chain combines TRBV6-6 with TRBJ1-1; D possibly corresponds to TRBD1 (6 bases). V was pared by 0 bases and J by 1 base, with 12 bases between. The CDR3 consists of 16 residues. Germline values: CDR1 MNHNY, CDR2 SVGAGI (reference sequence). The CDR3 protein is CASSYSLGGRNTEAFF. The CDR3 DNA sequence: TGTGCCAGCAGTTACTCCCTGGGGGGGCGGAACACTGAAGCTTTCTTT.

This chain links TRBV10-3 with TRBJ2-6; D is undetermined. The CDR3 loop spans 17 amino acids. Trimming took off 0 bases at V and 0 bases at J, with 9 bases between the two ends. CDR1 is ENHRY, CDR2 SYGVKD, per germline. The CDR3 sequence: CAISESYRNSGANVLTF. CDR3 nucleotide sequence: TGTGCCATCAGTGAGTCCTACAGAAACTCTGGGGCCAACGTCCTGACTTTC.

The chain joins TRBV5-1 to TRBJ2-5; unclear D gene. The ends were cut back, 0 bases at V and 4 bases at J, with 10 bases in the middle. The germline V gene has CDR1 SGHRS and CDR2 YFSETQ. This CDR3 is built from 14 residues. Written as DNA, the CDR3 is TGCGCCAGCAGCTTGGCTGCTAGTCGAGAGACCCAGTACTTC. Translating it yields CASSLAASRETQYF.

The rearrangement links TRBV6-4 to TRBJ2-5, with 9 bases that match TRBD1. The trim removed 4 bases at V and 0 bases at J, leaving 6 bases unmatched. The CDR3 runs 16 residues. CDR1 and CDR2 (germline): MRHNA, SNTAGT. This CDR3 is CASSGMRQGDQETQYF. For the CDR3, the DNA is TGTGCCAGCAGTGGGATGAGACAGGGGGACCAAGAGACCCAGTACTTC.

This clone occurred a few times. V is TRBV5-6 and J is TRBJ1-2, with 7 nucleotides matching TRBD1. Germline CDR1 SGHDT, CDR2 YYEEEE. V shed 6 bases, J shed 8 bases, and the junction held 19 bases outside the gene matches. The CDR3 extends over 16 amino acids. The CDR3 is CASTLGARGFLGGYTF. The DNA of the CDR3 is TGTGCCAGCACCCTGGGAGCCAGGGGGTTCCTAGGCGGCTACACCTTC.

This chain links TRBV5-1 with TRBJ2-7, with D perhaps TRBD1 (6 bases). V gave up 1 base and J gave up 0 bases, with 8 bases separating them. Germline CDR1 is SGHRS and CDR2 is YFSETQ. CDR3 length: 14 residues. The CDR3 region is CASSLTGSSYEQYF. CDR3 DNA: TGCGCCAGCAGCTTGACAGGGAGCTCCTACGAGCAGTACTTC.

The chain joins TRBV24-1 to TRBJ1-2; D call uncertain. Germline V CDR1 and CDR2: KGHDR, SFDVKD. The V end was cut by 3 bases, the J end by 5 bases, with 6 bases between. The CDR3 has 12 amino acids. The chain's CDR3 is CATSDNGYGYTF. As DNA, the CDR3 is TGTGCCACCAGTGATAACGGTTATGGCTACACCTTC.

This sequence joins TRBV2 and TRBJ2-2; D might be TRBD2 (5 bases). V lost 8 bases, J lost 5 bases, and 18 bases lay in between. This CDR3 spans 15 amino acids. Germline values: CDR1 SNHLY, CDR2 FYNNEI. CDR3 nucleotide sequence: TGTGCCAGCGCCTATTCGGGCCCGGGGACCGGGGAGCTGTTTTTT. This codes for CASAYSGPGTGELFF.

The V gene is TRBV5-1, the J gene TRBJ2-7; 14 bases line up with TRBD2. Germline values: CDR1 SGHRS, CDR2 YFSETQ. The trim removed 4 bases at V and 4 bases at J, leaving 10 bases unmatched. This CDR3 spans 17 amino acids. Written as DNA, the CDR3 is TGCGCCAGCAGCCACGGACTAGCGGGGGGCCCTCAGTACGAGCAGTACTTC. It yields the protein CASSHGLAGGPQYEQYF.

The gene calls are TRBV5-1 and TRBJ2-5, with 10 nucleotides matching TRBD2. Germline assignment: CDR1 SGHRS and CDR2 YFSETQ. The CDR3 loop spans 15 amino acids. After removal of 5 bases from V and 8 bases from J, the junction contained 12 bases not matched to a gene. The CDR3 nucleotides read TGCGCCAGCAGGGGGAGCCTAGCGGGGGTCCAAACCCAGTACTTC. Amino acid sequence: CASRGSLAGVQTQYF.

This chain links TRBV7-9 with TRBJ2-3, with 9 bases identical to TRBD1. Trimming at V came to 5 bases and at J to 3 bases, leaving 15 bases not matched to a gene. Looked up from germline, CDR1 is SEHNR and CDR2 is FQNEAQ (reference sequence). The CDR3 is made up of 18 amino acids. Written as DNA, the CDR3 is TGTGCCAGCAGCCCCCCGACAGGGGGTTGGAGGAGAACAGATACGCAGTATTTT. Translating gives CASSPPTGGWRRTDTQYF.

On this clone itself: A single base separates this from a much larger clone, so it may be a read error. The CDR3 is CASSLRAGYGYTF. The CDR3 DNA reads as TGTGCCAGCAGTTTAAGGGCGGGATATGGCTACACCTTC. This chain connects TRBV27 to TRBJ1-2; D gene uncertain. V shed 2 bases and J shed 5 bases, with 9 bases lying between them. Germline V gene data show CDR1 as MNHEY and CDR2 as SMNVEV (reference sequence). The CDR3 consists of 13 residues.

The chain carries TRBV18 and TRBJ1-4, with 8 bases lining up with TRBD1. Trimming took 3 bases from V and 7 from J; bases not matched to a gene: 10. Germline V gives CDR1 KGHSH, CDR2 LQKENI. CDR3 length: 16 amino acids. CDR3 bases: TGTGCCAGCTCACCTGACCGGACAGGGTACGGTGAAAAACTGTTTTTT. It codes for CASSPDRTGYGEKLFF.

The rearrangement joins TRBV7-2 to TRBJ2-3; the D gene is possibly TRBD1 (6 bases). The germline gives CDR1 SGHTA, CDR2 FQGNSA. Trimming took 5 bases from V and 2 from J, leaving 11 bases between them. This CDR3 has 14 residues. CDR3 nucleotide sequence: TGTGCCAGCAGCCTCGACAGGTTCACAGATACGCAGTATTTT. Its protein is CASSLDRFTDTQYF. The whole variable domain, remainder taken from reference TRBV7-2 and TRBJ2-3, is GAGVSQSPSNKVTEKGKDVELRCDPISGHTALYWYRQSLGQGLEFLIYFQGNSAPDKSGLPSDRFSAERTGGSVSTLTIQRTQQEDSAVYLCASSLDRFTDTQYFGPGTRLTVL.